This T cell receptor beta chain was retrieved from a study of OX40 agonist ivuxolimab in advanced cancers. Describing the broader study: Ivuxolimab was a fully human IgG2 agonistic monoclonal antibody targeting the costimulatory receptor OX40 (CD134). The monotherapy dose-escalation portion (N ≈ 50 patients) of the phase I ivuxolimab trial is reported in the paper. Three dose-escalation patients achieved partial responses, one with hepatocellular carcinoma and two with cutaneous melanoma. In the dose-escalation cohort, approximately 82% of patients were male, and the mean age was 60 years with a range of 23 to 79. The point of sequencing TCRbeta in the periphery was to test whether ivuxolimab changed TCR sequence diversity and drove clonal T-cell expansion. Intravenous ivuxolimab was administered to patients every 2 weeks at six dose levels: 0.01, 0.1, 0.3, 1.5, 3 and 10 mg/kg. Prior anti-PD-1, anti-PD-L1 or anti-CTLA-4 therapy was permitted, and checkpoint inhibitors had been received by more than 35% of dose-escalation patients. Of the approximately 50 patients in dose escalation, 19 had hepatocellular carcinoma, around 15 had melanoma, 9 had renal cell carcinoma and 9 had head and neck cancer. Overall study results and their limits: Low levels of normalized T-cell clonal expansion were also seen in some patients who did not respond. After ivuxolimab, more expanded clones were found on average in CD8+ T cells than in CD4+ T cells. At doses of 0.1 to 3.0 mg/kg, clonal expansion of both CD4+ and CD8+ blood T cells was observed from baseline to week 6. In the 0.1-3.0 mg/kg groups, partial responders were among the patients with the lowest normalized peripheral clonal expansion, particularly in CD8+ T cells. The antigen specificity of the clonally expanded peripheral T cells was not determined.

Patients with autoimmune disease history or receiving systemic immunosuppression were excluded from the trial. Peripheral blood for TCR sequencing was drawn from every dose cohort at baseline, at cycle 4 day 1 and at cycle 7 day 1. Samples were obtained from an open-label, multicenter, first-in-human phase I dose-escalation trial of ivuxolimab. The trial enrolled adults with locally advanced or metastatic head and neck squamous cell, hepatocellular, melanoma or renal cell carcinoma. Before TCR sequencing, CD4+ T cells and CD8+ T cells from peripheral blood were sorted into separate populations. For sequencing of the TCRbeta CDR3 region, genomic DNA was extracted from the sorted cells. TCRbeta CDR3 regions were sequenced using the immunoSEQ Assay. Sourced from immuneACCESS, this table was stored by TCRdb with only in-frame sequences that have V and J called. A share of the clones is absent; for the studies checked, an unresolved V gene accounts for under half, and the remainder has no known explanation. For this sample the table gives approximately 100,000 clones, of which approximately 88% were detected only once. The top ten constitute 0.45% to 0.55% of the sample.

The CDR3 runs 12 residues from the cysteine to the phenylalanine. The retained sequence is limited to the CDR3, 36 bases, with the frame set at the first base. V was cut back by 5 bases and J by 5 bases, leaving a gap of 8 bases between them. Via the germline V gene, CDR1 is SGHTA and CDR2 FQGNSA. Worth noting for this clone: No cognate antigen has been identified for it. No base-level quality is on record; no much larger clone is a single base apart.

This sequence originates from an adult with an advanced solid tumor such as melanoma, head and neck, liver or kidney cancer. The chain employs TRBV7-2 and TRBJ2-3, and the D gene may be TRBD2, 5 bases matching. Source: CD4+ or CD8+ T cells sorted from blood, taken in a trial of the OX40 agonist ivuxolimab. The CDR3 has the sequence CASSPGVDTQYF. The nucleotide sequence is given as TGTGCCAGCAGCCCCGGGGTAGATACGCAGTATTTT.